Listed below are T cell receptor beta chains from one sample, sequenced in a study of cytomegalovirus exposure and HLA in healthy donors. Method: immunoSEQ multiplex PCR; TCRdb's copy keeps in-frame clones and lacks some. The top ten clones hold 1.6% of a sample with around 190,000 clones, about four fifths of them seen once. The sequenced material came from PBMCs. These receptors were taken from a woman in her 50s in good health and CMV-seronegative. Both conserved end residues are part of each CDR3. Each record gives: V gene, J gene, CDR3 protein.

v_gene: TRBV12-5
j_gene: TRBJ1-3
CDR3aa: CASGHGLNSGNTIYF

v_gene: TRBV6-5
j_gene: TRBJ2-7
CDR3aa: CASKTLAGRHEQYF

v_gene: TRBV29-1
j_gene: TRBJ2-3
CDR3aa: CSVVQRGPDTQYF

v_gene: TRBV6-1
j_gene: TRBJ1-4
CDR3aa: CASSAAGQYEKLFF

v_gene: TRBV18
j_gene: TRBJ2-3
CDR3aa: CASSPGQGSTDTQYF

v_gene: TRBV11-2
j_gene: TRBJ2-7
CDR3aa: CASSLGPSFRF

v_gene: TRBV27
j_gene: TRBJ1-1
CDR3aa: CASRRTGSRTEAFF

v_gene: TRBV5-1
j_gene: TRBJ1-1
CDR3aa: CASSLGGTGDTEAFF

v_gene: TRBV21-1
j_gene: TRBJ2-1
CDR3aa: CASSKRVDRRHEQFF

v_gene: TRBV7-2
j_gene: TRBJ1-5
CDR3aa: CASSLDNYSNQPQHF

v_gene: TRBV6-1
j_gene: TRBJ1-1
CDR3aa: CASSPDRSRAEAFF

v_gene: TRBV4-3
j_gene: TRBJ1-1
CDR3aa: CASSQTTGQNTEAFF

v_gene: TRBV5-1
j_gene: TRBJ1-1
CDR3aa: CASSLAGRGTEAFF

v_gene: TRBV11-1
j_gene: TRBJ2-7
CDR3aa: CASSLAGAYEQYF

v_gene: TRBV6-5
j_gene: TRBJ2-2
CDR3aa: CASRPAGGNTGELFF

v_gene: TRBV19
j_gene: TRBJ2-6
CDR3aa: CASTSRGGAGANVLTF

v_gene: TRBV18
j_gene: TRBJ1-4
CDR3aa: CASSPPDRSFNEKLFF

v_gene: TRBV19
j_gene: TRBJ1-5
CDR3aa: CASSIAGTGHSNQPQHF

v_gene: TRBV7-8
j_gene: TRBJ2-7
CDR3aa: CASSLGLAAYEQYF

v_gene: TRBV5-1
j_gene: TRBJ1-2
CDR3aa: CASSLEGTGTNYGYTF

v_gene: TRBV5-6
j_gene: TRBJ1-1
CDR3aa: CASSLATGDAFF

v_gene: TRBV6-5
j_gene: NA
CDR3aa: CATALAPSAYEQYF

v_gene: TRBV5-1
j_gene: NA
CDR3aa: CASSFLGGLGVSYEQYF

v_gene: TRBV6-4
j_gene: TRBJ2-1
CDR3aa: CASRSSGGAAEQFF

v_gene: TRBV7-8
j_gene: TRBJ1-5
CDR3aa: CASKGSSNQPQHF

v_gene: TRBV29-1
j_gene: TRBJ2-5
CDR3aa: CSVGIGQGLQETQYF

v_gene: TRBV11-2
j_gene: TRBJ2-7
CDR3aa: CASSLGNNYEQYF

v_gene: TRBV15
j_gene: TRBJ2-3
CDR3aa: CATSRERVVNTDTQYF

v_gene: TRBV18
j_gene: TRBJ2-7
CDR3aa: CASSVGQGKVHEQYF

v_gene: TRBV7-2
j_gene: TRBJ1-2
CDR3aa: CASSYRDRSNYGYTF

v_gene: TRBV18
j_gene: TRBJ2-4
CDR3aa: CASSPRGLGVTNIQYF

v_gene: TRBV7-9
j_gene: TRBJ1-2
CDR3aa: CASSQDFFGSTF

v_gene: TRBV2
j_gene: TRBJ2-7
CDR3aa: CASKGFRDTLPREQYF

v_gene: TRBV13
j_gene: TRBJ2-3
CDR3aa: CASSSVQSAQYF

v_gene: TRBV27
j_gene: TRBJ2-7
CDR3aa: CASSSRRQGRQHEQYF

v_gene: TRBV4-2
j_gene: TRBJ2-2
CDR3aa: CASSQEGLAGKNTGELFF

v_gene: TRBV27
j_gene: TRBJ2-7
CDR3aa: CASSLSAAAYEQYF

v_gene: TRBV6-1
j_gene: TRBJ1-5
CDR3aa: CASKKTGGFRQPQHF